Here is one T cell receptor beta chain with its context. This record belongs to a study of blood T cell repertoires in COVID-19. As for the study in general: Collection of acute and convalescent COVID-19 samples took place in the United States, Italy and Spain. From T cells, B-cell-depleted T cells, or PBMCs came the material, which was cDNA or gDNA.

From germline, CDR1 is SGHVS and CDR2 FQNEAQ. This CDR3 spans 17 amino acids. Deletions cut 1 base from V and 5 bases from J, with 20 bases between. In the original workflow: For nucleated cells, counts were estimated from reference gene primer amplification. The table came from immunoSEQ multiplex PCR; TCRdb's copy has only in-frame clones and leaves some out. The V and J calls and clone size were taken over from that table, and D and trimming were inferred from the DNA. Here the sample spans some 160,000 clones, roughly 90% being singletons. The rearrangement uses TRBV7-8 and TRBJ2-5, with a tentative D call TRBD1 (5 bases). The specimen sequenced was peripheral blood. This TCR was sampled from a man in his 60s with acute or convalescent COVID-19. CDR3 sequence: CASSLVHGAGLVETQYF. DNA for the CDR3: TGTGCCAGCAGCTTAGTACATGGTGCAGGGCTAGTTGAGACCCAGTACTTC.